Shown below are 3 T cell receptor beta chains from a single sample sequenced in a study of blood T cell repertoires in COVID-19. Sequenced by immunoSEQ multiplex PCR; TCRdb stores in-frame clones only, minus some. The sample holds hundreds of thousands of clones, over 75% seen once. Material: peripheral blood. Receptor source: a woman aged 55-75 years with acute or convalescent COVID-19.

This clone was seen once. This sequence joins TRBV19 and TRBJ1-6; D unresolved. V was clipped by 2 bases and J by 7 bases, with 6 bases between them. Germline V gene lookup returns CDR1 LNHDA and CDR2 SQIVND (reference sequence). This CDR3 spans 13 amino acids. CDR3 nucleotides: TGTGCCAGTAGTATAAACACAAATTCACCCCTCCACTTT. This codes for CASSINTNSPLHF.

V and J are TRBV6-2 or TRBV6-3 and TRBJ2-1; TRBD2 might be the D (6 bases). V was cut by 5 bases and J by 9 bases, with 23 bases left in between. The CDR3 sequence is 16 residues long. Germline loops: CDR1 MNHEY, CDR2 SVGEGT. The CDR3: CASSSRAGRTGGEQFF. Here the CDR3 DNA reads TGTGCCAGCAGTAGCCGTGCGGGAAGGACCGGGGGTGAGCAGTTCTTC.

The chain uses TRBV11-2 and TRBJ2-7; a possible D gene is TRBD2 (5 bases). CDR1 SGHAT and CDR2 FQNNGV come from the germline V gene. Trimming left V 1 base short and J 0 bases short, with 10 bases between. The CDR3 sequence is 15 residues long. CDR3 nucleotide sequence: TGTGCCAGCAGCTTAGGGACGGGAAGCTCCTACGAGCAGTACTTC. Amino acids: CASSLGTGSSYEQYF.